The clone carrying this TCR beta chain was counted a few times. These data belong to a study of cytotoxic CD8 clonotypes in ibrutinib-treated CLL. The method was immunoSEQ multiplex PCR; TCRdb's version includes in-frame clones alone and lacks a portion of them. The sample holds about 330,000 clones, about 61% seen once. V was trimmed by 0 bases and J by 3 bases, leaving 15 bases between them. The germline V gene has CDR1 LNHDA and CDR2 SQIVND (reference sequence). The CDR3 has 16 residues. This sample comprised PBMCs, obtained after 36 months of ibrutinib treatment. The chain recombines TRBV19 with TRBJ2-7; weak D call: TRBD2 (6 bases). This clonotype was sampled from a human donor with chronic lymphocytic leukemia. The DNA for the CDR3 is TGTGCCAGTAGTATAGAGTCGGGACTTCTTGTCTACGAGCAGTACTTC. As protein: CASSIESGLLVYEQYF.